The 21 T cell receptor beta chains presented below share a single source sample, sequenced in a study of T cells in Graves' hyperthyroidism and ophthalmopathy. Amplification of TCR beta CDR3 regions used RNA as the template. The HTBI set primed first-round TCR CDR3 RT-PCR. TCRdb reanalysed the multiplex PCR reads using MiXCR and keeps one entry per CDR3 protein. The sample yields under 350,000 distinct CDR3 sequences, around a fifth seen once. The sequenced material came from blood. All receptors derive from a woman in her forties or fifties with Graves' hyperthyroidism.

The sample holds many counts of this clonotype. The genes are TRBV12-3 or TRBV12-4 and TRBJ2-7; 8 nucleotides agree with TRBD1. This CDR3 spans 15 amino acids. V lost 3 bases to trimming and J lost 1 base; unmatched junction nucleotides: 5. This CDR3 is CASSFAGQASYEQYF. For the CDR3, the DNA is TGTGCCAGCAGTTTCGCGGGACAGGCGTCCTACGAGCAGTACTTC.

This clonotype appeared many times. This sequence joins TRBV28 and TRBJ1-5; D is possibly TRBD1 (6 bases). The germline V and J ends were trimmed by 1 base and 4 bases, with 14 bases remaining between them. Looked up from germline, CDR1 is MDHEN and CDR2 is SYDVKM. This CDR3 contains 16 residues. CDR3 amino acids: CASSLYTGSGNQPQHF. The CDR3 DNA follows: TGTGCCAGCAGTTTATATACAGGGAGCGGGAATCAGCCCCAGCATTTT.

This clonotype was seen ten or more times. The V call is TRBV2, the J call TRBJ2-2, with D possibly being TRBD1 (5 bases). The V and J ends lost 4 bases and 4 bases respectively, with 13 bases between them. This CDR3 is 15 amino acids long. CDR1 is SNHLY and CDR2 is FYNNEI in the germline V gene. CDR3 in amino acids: CASSGQTASTGELFF. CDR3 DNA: TGTGCCAGCAGTGGACAGACTGCCTCCACCGGGGAGCTGTTTTTT. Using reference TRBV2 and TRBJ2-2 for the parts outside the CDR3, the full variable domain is EPEVTQTPSHQVTQMGQEVILRCVPISNHLYFYWYRQILGQKVEFLVSFYNNEISEKSEIFDDQFSVERPDGSNFTLKIRSTKLEDSAMYFCASSGQTASTGELFFGEGSRLTVL.

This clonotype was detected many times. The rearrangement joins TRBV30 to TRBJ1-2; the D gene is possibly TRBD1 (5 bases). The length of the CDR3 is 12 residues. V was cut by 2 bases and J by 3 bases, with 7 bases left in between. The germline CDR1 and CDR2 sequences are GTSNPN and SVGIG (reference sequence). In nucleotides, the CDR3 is TGTGCCTGGAGTTTCAGGGACTATGGCTACACCTTC. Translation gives CAWSFRDYGYTF.

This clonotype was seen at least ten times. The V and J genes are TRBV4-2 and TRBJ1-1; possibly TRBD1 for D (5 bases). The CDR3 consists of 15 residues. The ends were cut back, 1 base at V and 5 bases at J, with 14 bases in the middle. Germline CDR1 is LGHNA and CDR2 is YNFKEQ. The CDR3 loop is CASSQVGGAETEAFF. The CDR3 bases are TGTGCCAGCAGCCAAGTTGGGGGAGCGGAGACTGAAGCTTTCTTT.

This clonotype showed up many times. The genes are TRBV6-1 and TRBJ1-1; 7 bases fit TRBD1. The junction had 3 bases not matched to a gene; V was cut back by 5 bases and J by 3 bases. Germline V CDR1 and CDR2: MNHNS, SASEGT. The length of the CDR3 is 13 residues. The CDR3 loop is CASSPDRDTEAFF. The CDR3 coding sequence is TGTGCCAGCAGTCCTGACAGGGACACTGAAGCTTTCTTT.

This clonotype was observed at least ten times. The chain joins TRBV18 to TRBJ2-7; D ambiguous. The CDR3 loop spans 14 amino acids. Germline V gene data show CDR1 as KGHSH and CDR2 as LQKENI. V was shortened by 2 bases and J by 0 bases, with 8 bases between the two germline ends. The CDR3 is CASSPKPVSYEQYF. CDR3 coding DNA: TGTGCCAGCTCACCAAAGCCGGTCTCCTACGAGCAGTACTTC.

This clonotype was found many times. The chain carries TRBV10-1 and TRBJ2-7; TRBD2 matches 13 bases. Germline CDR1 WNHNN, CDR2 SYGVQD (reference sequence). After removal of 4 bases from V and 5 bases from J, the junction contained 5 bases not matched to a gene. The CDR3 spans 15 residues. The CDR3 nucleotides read TGCGCCAGCAGTGCTGGGACTAGCGGGGAAGACGAGCAGTACTTC. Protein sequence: CASSAGTSGEDEQYF.

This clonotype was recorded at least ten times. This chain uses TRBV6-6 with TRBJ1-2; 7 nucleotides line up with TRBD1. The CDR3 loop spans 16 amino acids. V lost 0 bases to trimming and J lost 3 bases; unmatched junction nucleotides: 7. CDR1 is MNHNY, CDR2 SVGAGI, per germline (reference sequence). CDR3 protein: CASSYSRQGGDYGYTF. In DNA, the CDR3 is TGTGCCAGCAGTTACTCGAGGCAGGGGGGTGACTATGGCTACACCTTC.

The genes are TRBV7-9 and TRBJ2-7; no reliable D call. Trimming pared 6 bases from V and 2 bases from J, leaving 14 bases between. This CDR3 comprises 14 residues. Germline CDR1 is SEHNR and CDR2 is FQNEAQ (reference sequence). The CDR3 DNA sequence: TGTGCCAGCAGTTTTAGAACCACGACCTACGAGCAGTACTTC. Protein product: CASSFRTTTYEQYF.

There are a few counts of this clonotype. The CDR3 DNA reads TGCAGTGCACGTACAGGGTTCGAGCAGTACTTC. It encodes CSARTGFEQYF. The chain is built from TRBV20-1 and TRBJ2-7; possibly TRBD1 for D (6 bases). The CDR3 totals 11 residues. The germline gives CDR1 DFQATT, CDR2 SNEGSKA (reference sequence). V shed 6 bases and J shed 6 bases, with 12 bases lying between them.

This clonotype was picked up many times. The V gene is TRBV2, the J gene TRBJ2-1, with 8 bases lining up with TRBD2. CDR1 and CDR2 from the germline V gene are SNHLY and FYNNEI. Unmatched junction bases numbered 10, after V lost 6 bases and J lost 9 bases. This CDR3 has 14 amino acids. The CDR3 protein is CASSGAGGRGEQFF. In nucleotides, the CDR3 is TGTGCCAGCAGCGGTGCGGGAGGTAGAGGTGAGCAGTTCTTC.

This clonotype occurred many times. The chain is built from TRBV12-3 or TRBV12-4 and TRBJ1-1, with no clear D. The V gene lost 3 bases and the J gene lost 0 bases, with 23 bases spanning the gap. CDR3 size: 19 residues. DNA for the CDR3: TGTGCCAGCAGTTTTAGGTTTGGAGGGATCTCCTCCATGAACACTGAAGCTTTCTTT. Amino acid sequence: CASSFRFGGISSMNTEAFF.

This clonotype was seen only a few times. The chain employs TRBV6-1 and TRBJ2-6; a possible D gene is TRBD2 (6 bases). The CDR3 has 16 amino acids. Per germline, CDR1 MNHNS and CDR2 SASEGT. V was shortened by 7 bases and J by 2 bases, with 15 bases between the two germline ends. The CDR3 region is CASTRVGGPGANVLTF. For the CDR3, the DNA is TGTGCCAGCACGAGGGTCGGGGGTCCTGGGGCCAACGTCCTGACTTTC.

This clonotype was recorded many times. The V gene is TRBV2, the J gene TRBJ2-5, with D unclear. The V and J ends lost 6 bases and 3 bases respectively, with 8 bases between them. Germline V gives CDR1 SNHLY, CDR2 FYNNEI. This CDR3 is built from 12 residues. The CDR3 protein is CASRTDKETQYF. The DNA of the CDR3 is TGTGCCAGCAGGACGGATAAAGAGACCCAGTACTTC.

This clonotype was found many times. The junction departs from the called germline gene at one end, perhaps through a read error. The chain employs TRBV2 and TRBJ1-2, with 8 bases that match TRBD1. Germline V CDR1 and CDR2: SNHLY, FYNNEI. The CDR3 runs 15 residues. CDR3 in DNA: TGTGCCAGCAGGGAAGACAGGGGATTTTACTATGGCTACACCTTC. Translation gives CASREDRGFYYGYTF. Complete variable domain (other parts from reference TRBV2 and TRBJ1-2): EPEVTQTPSHQVTQMGQEVILRCVPISNHLYFYWYRQILGQKVEFLVSFYNNEISEKSEIFDDQFSVERPDGSNFTLKIRSTKLEDSAMYFCASREDRGFYYGYTFGSGTRLTVV.

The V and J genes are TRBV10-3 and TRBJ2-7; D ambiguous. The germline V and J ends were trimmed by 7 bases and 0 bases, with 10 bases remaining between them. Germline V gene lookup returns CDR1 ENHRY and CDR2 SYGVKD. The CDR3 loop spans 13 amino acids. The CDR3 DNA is TGTGCCATCAAGAGCGAGGACTCCTACGAGCAGTACTTC. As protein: CAIKSEDSYEQYF.

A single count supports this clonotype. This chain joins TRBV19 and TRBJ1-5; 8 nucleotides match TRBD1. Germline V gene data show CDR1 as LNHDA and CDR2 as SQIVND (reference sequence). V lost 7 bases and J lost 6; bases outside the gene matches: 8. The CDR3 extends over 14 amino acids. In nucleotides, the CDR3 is TGTGCCAGTAAGGAAGACAGGGGTGGTCAGCCCCAGCATTTT. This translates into CASKEDRGGQPQHF.

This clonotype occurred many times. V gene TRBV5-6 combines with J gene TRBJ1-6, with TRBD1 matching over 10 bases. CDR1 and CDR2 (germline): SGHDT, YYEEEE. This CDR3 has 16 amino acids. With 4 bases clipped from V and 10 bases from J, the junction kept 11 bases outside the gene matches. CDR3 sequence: CASSPATGGVNSPLHF. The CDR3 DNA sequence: TGTGCCAGCAGCCCGGCGACAGGGGGCGTAAACTCACCCCTCCACTTT.

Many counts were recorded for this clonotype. Here the CDR3 DNA reads TGTGCCAGCAGTGTAGCGGGGGCTAGCACAGATACGCAGTATTTT. Its translation is CASSVAGASTDTQYF. This rearrangement joins TRBV27 to TRBJ2-3; 9 bases agree with TRBD2. The CDR3 covers 15 residues. The trim removed 5 bases at V and 0 bases at J, leaving 3 bases unmatched. Per the germline V gene, CDR1 is MNHEY and CDR2 is SMNVEV (reference sequence).

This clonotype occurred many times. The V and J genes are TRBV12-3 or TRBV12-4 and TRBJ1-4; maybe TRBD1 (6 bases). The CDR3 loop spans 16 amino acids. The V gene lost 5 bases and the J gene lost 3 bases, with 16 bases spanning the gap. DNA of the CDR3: TGTGCCAGCAGTAATCGACAGGCTGCGGCTAATGAAAAACTGTTTTTT. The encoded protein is CASSNRQAAANEKLFF.